Listed below are T cell receptor beta chains from one sample, sequenced in a study of response to subunit inactivated influenza vaccine. TCRdb recomputed calls from the RT-PCR reads with MiXCR, one row per CDR3 protein. The sample shows around 580,000 distinct CDR3 sequences, 14% of them seen only once. The sequenced sample was PBMCs from blood, obtained about 11 days after vaccination. The receptors derive from a man between 50 and 59 years old who received an inactivated influenza vaccine. CDR3s include the opening cysteine and the closing phenylalanine or tryptophan. Fields, in order: CDR3 length, J gene, V gene, clone size, CDR3 protein. Clone sizes are given selectively: once, few, many, or a class where the clone is expanded.

>18|TRBJ2-7|TRBV11-2|-
CASSLRTSGRAEVYEQYF
>15|TRBJ1-3|TRBV15|-
CATSRPGTGGNTIYF
>13|TRBJ1-1|TRBV15|-
CATSREGTGVPFF
>15|TRBJ1-1|TRBV12-3/TRBV12-4|-
CASSLSLGGNTEAFF
>17|TRBJ2-2|TRBV6-2/TRBV6-3|-
CASSPLDRPRDTGELFF
>14|TRBJ1-5|TRBV7-6|many
CASSPGYSNQPQHF
>16|TRBJ2-3|TRBV6-1|few
CASRGRIAGGTDTQYF
>15|TRBJ2-3|TRBV5-1|few
CASSLLQTSTDTQYF
>13|TRBJ2-5|TRBV30|few
CAWTWAEGETQYF
>14|TRBJ2-2|TRBV6-1|few
CASSELGSGGELFF
>14|TRBJ2-5|TRBV6-5|few
CASSYSPLQETQYF
>15|TRBJ2-2|TRBV5-1|-
CASSSRAANTGELFF
>16|TRBJ2-7|TRBV11-2|many
CASSLYLAGGSYEQYF
>13|TRBJ2-5|TRBV15|few
CATSRDNRETQYF
>14|TRBJ2-3|TRBV5-6|few
CASSFLEAADTQYF
>15|TRBJ2-5|TRBV24-1|few
CATSDPRAGEETQYF
>19|TRBJ2-5|TRBV7-6|once
CASSFRYSPLDRSQETQYF
>13|TRBJ2-5|TRBV24-1|-
CATGGTGQETQYF
>17|TRBJ2-1|TRBV4-2|few
CASSQLTTSGGDNEQFF
>14|TRBJ2-5|TRBV10-3|few
CAISSGRIGETQYF
>13|TRBJ2-3|TRBV7-2|-
CASSHTRTDTQYF
>16|TRBJ1-5|TRBV6-2/TRBV6-3|-
CASNIPGQGRNQPQHF
>13|TRBJ1-2|TRBV30|few
CAWSVPGKDGYTF
>15|TRBJ2-3|TRBV7-9|few
CASSLEEGLPDTQYF
>14|TRBJ2-7|TRBV20-1|few
CSAKRREGAYEQYF
>12|TRBJ2-7|TRBV29-1|few
CSVAGDFYEQYF
>13|TRBJ2-1|TRBV19|-
CASSNREREVQFF
>16|TRBJ1-5|TRBV6-2/TRBV6-3|few
CASSYSASGFNQPQHF
>13|TRBJ1-2|TRBV12-3/TRBV12-4|-
CASSLARRYGYTF
>14|TRBJ2-1|TRBV28|few
CASSPGQGFDEQFF
>13|TRBJ2-5|TRBV2|-
CASSVGIGETQYF
>12|TRBJ2-2|TRBV2|-
CASIRGAGELFF
>21|TRBJ2-1|TRBV5-1|many
CASRPGRTGASSGRGSNEQFF
>14|TRBJ2-7|TRBV5-1|-
CASSLGTPTYEQYF
>12|TRBJ2-7|TRBV20-1|few
CSAPLQGYEQYF
>14|TRBJ2-1|TRBV20-1|-
CSALDQSSYNEQFF
>14|TRBJ2-7|TRBV18|many
CASSPRTASYEQYF
>14|TRBJ2-1|TRBV28|many
CASSFTRGRNEQFF
>15|TRBJ2-7|TRBV20-1|-
CSARMFGDSSYEQYF
>14|TRBJ2-7|TRBV28|few
CASRPGRDSYEQYF
>14|TRBJ2-7|TRBV5-1|few
CASSLTGEGLEQYF
>15|TRBJ2-7|TRBV6-1|-
CASSARQGVSYEQYF
>13|TRBJ2-1|TRBV5-1|-
CASSKGLDLEQFF
>16|TRBJ2-2|TRBV10-3|-
CAISERTGTLGGELFF
>13|TRBJ1-2|TRBV15|-
CATSVQVSYGYTF
>13|TRBJ1-5|TRBV12-3/TRBV12-4|once
CASSPRENQPQHF